The T cell receptor beta chain under discussion was sequenced for a study of siplizumab effects on memory and regulatory T cells. Study-wide results and caveats: Naive T cells were seemingly more diverse than memory cells, and major contributions to the alloresponse seemed to be made by them.

This clone was counted only a few times. Its specificity is not known. Coculturing of the mixed lymphocyte reaction cells was performed at 37°C for under seven days. CDR3 size: 13 residues. The germline V gene has CDR1 SEHNR and CDR2 FQNEAQ (reference sequence). V shed 2 bases and J shed 3 bases, with 7 bases lying between them. Assay used: immunoSEQ multiplex PCR; TCRdb lists only in-frame clones, some missing. The sample consists of 4,000 to 5,000 clones, 45% to 60% of them appearing once. The chain recombines TRBV7-9 with TRBJ1-1; no reliable D call. The sequenced material came from CFSE-low (dividing) CD4+ T cells sorted from an allogeneic mixed lymphocyte reaction. The source of this sequence is a human donor in good health; the cells came from an allogeneic mixed lymphocyte reaction. Some clones in this sample may be carry-over from other donors' samples. CDR3 sequence reads: CASSLRWDTEAFF. The CDR3 DNA follows: TGTGCCAGCAGCTTACGGTGGGACACTGAAGCTTTCTTT. The variable domain in full, with the rest retrieved from reference TRBV7-9 and TRBJ1-1, is DTGVSQNPRHKITKRGQNVTFRCDPISEHNRLYWYRQTLGQGPEFLTYFQNEAQLEKSRLLSDRFSAERPKGSFSTLEIQRTEQGDSAMYLCASSLRWDTEAFFGQGTRLTVV.